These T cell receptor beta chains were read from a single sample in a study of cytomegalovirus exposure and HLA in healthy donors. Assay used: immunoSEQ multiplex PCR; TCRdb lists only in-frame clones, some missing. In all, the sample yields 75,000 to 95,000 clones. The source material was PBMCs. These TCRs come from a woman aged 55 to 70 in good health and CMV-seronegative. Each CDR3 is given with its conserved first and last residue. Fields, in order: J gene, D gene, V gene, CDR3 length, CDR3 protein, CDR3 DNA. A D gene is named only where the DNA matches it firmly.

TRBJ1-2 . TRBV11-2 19 CASSLDLGGKVAFDYGYTF TGTGCCAGCAGCTTAGATCTCGGGGGAAAAGTTGCGTTTGACTATGGCTACACCTTC
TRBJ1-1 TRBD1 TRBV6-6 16 CASSTPPDRVRTEAFF TGTGCCAGCAGTACGCCGCCGGACAGGGTACGGACTGAAGCTTTCTTT
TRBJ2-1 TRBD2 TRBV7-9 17 CASSATGTSGDRNEQFF TGTGCCAGCAGCGCAACCGGGACTAGCGGAGATCGCAATGAGCAGTTCTTC
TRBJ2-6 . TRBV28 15 CASISGSTGANVLTF TGTGCCAGCATCTCAGGGTCTACTGGGGCCAACGTCCTGACTTTC
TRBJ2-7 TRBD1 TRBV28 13 CASNLGQSYEQYF TGTGCCAGCAACTTGGGACAGAGCTACGAGCAGTACTTC
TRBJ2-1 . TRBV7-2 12 CASSLGRLGQFF TGTGCCAGCAGCTTAGGGAGACTAGGACAGTTCTTC
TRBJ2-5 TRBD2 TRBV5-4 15 CASSPVFGGGETQYF TGTGCCAGCAGCCCAGTCTTCGGGGGAGGGGAGACCCAGTACTTC
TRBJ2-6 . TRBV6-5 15 CASSLGGSGANVLTF TGTGCCAGCAGTCTGGGAGGCTCTGGGGCCAACGTCCTGACTTTC
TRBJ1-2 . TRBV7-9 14 CASSNRQANYGYTF TGTGCCAGCAGCAACAGACAGGCTAACTATGGCTACACCTTC
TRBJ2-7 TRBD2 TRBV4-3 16 CASSQDSGSVSYEQYF TGCGCCAGCAGCCAAGATAGCGGGAGTGTGAGCTACGAGCAGTACTTC
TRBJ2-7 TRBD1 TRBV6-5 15 CATMGTGQGPYEQYF TGTGCCACCATGGGTACGGGACAGGGGCCCTACGAGCAGTACTTC
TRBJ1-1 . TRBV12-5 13 CASGLDRHTEAFF TGTGCTAGTGGTTTGGACAGGCACACTGAAGCTTTCTTT
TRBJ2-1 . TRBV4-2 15 CASRSAGSSYNEQFF TGTGCCAGCAGGTCGGCAGGTAGCTCCTACAATGAGCAGTTCTTC
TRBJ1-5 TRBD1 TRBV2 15 CASSPDRARGQPQHF TGTGCCAGCAGTCCAGACAGGGCGAGAGGTCAGCCCCAGCATTTT
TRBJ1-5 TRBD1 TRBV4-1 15 CASSQEGQLSQPQHF TGCGCCAGCAGCCAAGAGGGACAGTTGAGCCAGCCCCAGCATTTT
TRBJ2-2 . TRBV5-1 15 CASSLRRGNTGELFF TGCGCCAGCAGCTTGCGGCGGGGGAACACCGGGGAGCTGTTTTTT
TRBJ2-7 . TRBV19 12 CATQGFEYEQYF TGTGCTACACAGGGTTTTGAATACGAGCAGTACTTC
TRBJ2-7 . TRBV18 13 CASSQDISYEQYF TGTGCCAGCTCACAGGACATCTCCTACGAGCAGTACTTC
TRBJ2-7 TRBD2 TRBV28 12 CASSFSGGEQYF TGTGCCAGCAGTTTTTCGGGGGGCGAGCAGTACTTC
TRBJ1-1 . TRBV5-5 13 CASSLQLDTEAFF TGTGCCAGCAGCTTGCAGTTGGACACTGAAGCTTTCTTT
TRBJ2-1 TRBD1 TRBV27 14 CASSFADRVDEQFF TGTGCCAGCAGTTTCGCGGACAGGGTCGATGAGCAGTTCTTC
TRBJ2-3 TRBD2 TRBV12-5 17 CASGLGTSGSSTDTQYF TGTGCTAGTGGTTTGGGGACTAGCGGAAGTAGCACAGATACGCAGTATTTT
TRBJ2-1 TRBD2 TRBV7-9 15 CASSLRRESGNEQFF TGTGCCAGCAGCTTACGGCGGGAGTCTGGCAATGAGCAGTTCTTC
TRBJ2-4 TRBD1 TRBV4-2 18 CASSQEDRRNLAKNIQYF TGTGCCAGCAGCCAAGAGGACAGGCGGAATCTAGCCAAAAACATTCAGTACTTC
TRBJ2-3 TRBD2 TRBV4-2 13 CASSHATSGSFYF TGTGCCAGCAGCCACGCGACTAGCGGGAGCTTTTATTTT
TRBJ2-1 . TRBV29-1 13 CSVDRGSYNEQFF TGCAGCGTTGACAGGGGCTCCTACAATGAGCAGTTCTTC
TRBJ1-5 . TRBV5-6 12 CASSLWGKPQHF TGTGCCAGCAGCTTGTGGGGCAAGCCCCAGCATTTT
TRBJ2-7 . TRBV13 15 CASSPNGGAIYEQYF TGTGCCAGCAGCCCGAATGGGGGCGCAATTTACGAGCAGTACTTC
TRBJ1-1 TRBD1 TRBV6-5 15 CASSYLDRGNTEAFF TGTGCCAGCAGTTACCTGGACAGGGGGAACACTGAAGCTTTCTTT
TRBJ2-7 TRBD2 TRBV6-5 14 CASRLAGGIYEQYF TGTGCCAGCAGGCTAGCGGGGGGGATCTACGAGCAGTACTTC
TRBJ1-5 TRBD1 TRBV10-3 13 CAISDDRDQPQHF TGTGCCATCAGCGATGACAGGGATCAGCCCCAGCATTTT
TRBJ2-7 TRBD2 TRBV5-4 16 CASSLGGVTGLYEQYF TGTGCCAGCAGCTTGGGGGGGGTTACGGGACTATACGAGCAGTACTTC
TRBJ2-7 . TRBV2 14 CASRPQQAGVEQYF TGTGCCAGCAGGCCCCAGCAGGCCGGGGTGGAGCAGTACTTC
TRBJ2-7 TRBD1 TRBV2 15 CASSFTGGPSYEQYF TGTGCCAGCAGTTTTACAGGGGGACCTTCCTACGAGCAGTACTTC
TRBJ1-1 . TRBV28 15 CASSLIFRVGTEAFF TGTGCCAGCAGTTTAATTTTCAGGGTAGGCACTGAAGCTTTCTTT
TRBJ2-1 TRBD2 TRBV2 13 CASTVLAGAEQFF TGTGCCAGCACCGTTCTAGCGGGAGCTGAGCAGTTCTTC
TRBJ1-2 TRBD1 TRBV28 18 CASSSLGQGATTNYGYTF TGTGCCAGCAGTTCCCTGGGACAGGGAGCTACAACTAACTATGGCTACACCTTC
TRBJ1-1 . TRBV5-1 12 CASSLEGVEAFF TGCGCCAGCAGCTTAGAGGGGGTGGAAGCTTTCTTT
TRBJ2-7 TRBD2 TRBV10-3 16 CAISEGGTSGAYEQYF TGTGCCATCAGTGAGGGGGGGACTAGCGGAGCCTACGAGCAGTACTTC
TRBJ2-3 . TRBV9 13 CASSVAHTDTQYF TGTGCCAGCAGCGTGGCCCACACAGATACGCAGTATTTT
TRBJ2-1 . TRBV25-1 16 CASSPLRVASYNEQFF TGTGCCAGCAGCCCCCTCCGCGTCGCTTCCTACAATGAGCAGTTCTTC
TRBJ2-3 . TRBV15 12 CATSSNTDTQYF TGTGCCACCAGCAGCAACACAGATACGCAGTATTTT
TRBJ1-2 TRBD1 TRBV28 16 CASTKQGGGMGPGYTF TGTGCCAGCACCAAACAGGGGGGCGGGATGGGCCCTGGCTACACCTTC
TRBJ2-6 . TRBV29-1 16 CSVPTGTFPGANVLTF TGCAGCGTCCCAACAGGGACCTTTCCTGGGGCCAACGTCCTGACTTTC
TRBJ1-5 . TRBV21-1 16 CASSKTTGIGNQPQHF TGTGCCAGCAGCAAAACGACAGGGATAGGCAATCAGCCCCAGCATTTT
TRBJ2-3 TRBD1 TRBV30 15 CAFQTGGLITDTQYF TGTGCCTTTCAGACAGGGGGGTTGATAACAGATACGCAGTATTTT
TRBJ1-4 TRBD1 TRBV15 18 CATSGAGGTGGWNEKLFF TGTGCCACCAGCGGCGCTGGGGGGACAGGGGGCTGGAATGAAAAACTGTTTTTT
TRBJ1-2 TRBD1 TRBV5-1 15 CASSAGQGKNYGYTF TGCGCCAGCAGCGCCGGACAGGGAAAGAACTATGGCTACACCTTC
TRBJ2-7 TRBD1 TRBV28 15 CASSVPGQGVYEQYF TGTGCCAGCAGTGTACCGGGACAGGGGGTTTACGAGCAGTACTTC
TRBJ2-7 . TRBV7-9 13 CASTEGPGVEQYF TGTGCCAGCACCGAGGGACCAGGGGTTGAGCAGTACTTC
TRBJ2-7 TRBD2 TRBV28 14 CASNSGRAGNEQYF TGTGCCAGTAATAGCGGGAGGGCCGGGAACGAGCAGTACTTC
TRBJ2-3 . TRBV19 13 CASRDSSTDTQYF TGTGCCAGCCGGGACTCTAGCACAGATACGCAGTATTTT
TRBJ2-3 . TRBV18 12 CASSPAGDTQYF TGTGCCAGCTCACCAGCGGGGGATACGCAGTATTTT
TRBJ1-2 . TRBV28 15 CASSQTSLTGYGYTF TGTGCCAGCAGTCAGACCTCTCTCACGGGCTATGGCTACACCTTC
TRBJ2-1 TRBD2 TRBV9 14 CASSTGTSYGEQFF TGTGCCAGCAGCACAGGGACTAGCTACGGTGAGCAGTTCTTC
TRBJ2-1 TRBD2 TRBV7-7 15 CASSLTSGRVGEQFF TGTGCTAGCAGCTTGACTAGCGGGAGGGTTGGTGAGCAGTTCTTC
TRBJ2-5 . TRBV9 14 CASSVAPYQETQYF TGTGCCAGCAGCGTAGCCCCGTACCAAGAGACCCAGTACTTC
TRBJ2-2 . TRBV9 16 CASSVEAGLRGGELFF TGTGCCAGCAGCGTAGAAGCCGGCCTCAGAGGAGGGGAGCTGTTTTTT
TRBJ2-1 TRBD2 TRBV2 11 CASSYSGMQFF TGTGCCAGCAGCTATAGCGGGATGCAGTTCTTC